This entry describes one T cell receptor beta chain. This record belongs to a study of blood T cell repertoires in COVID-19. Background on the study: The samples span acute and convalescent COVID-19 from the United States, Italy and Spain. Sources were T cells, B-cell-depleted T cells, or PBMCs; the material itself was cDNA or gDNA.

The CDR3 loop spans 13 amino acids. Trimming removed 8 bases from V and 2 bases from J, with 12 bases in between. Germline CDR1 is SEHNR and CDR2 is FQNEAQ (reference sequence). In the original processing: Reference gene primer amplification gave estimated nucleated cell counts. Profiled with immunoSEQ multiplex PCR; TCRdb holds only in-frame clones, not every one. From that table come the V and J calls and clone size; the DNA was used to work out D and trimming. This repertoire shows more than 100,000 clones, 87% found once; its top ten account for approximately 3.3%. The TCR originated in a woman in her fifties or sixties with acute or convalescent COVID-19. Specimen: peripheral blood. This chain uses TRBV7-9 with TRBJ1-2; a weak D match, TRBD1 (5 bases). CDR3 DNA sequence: TGTGCCAGCCGGGGGGTCTTAAACTATGGCTACACCTTC. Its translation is CASRGVLNYGYTF.